This entry lists 7 T cell receptor beta chains sequenced from one sample in a study of T cell responses to AZD1222 COVID-19 vaccine. Method: immunoSEQ multiplex PCR; TCRdb's copy keeps in-frame clones and lacks some. Here the sample spans around 160,000 clones, roughly 88% being singletons. Here the sequenced sample was peripheral blood, taken on day 0 of AZD1222 vaccination. Receptors originate from an adult in good health.

The chain uses TRBV7-3 and TRBJ1-3; 8 bases are shared with TRBD1. The ends lost 5 bases at V and 3 bases at J; junction bases unmatched: 3. Germline V gene sequence: CDR1 SGHTA, CDR2 FQGTGA. This CDR3 comprises 14 residues. CDR3 loop: CASSATGGGNTIYF. CDR3 nucleotides: TGTGCCAGCAGCGCCACAGGGGGTGGAAACACCATATATTTT. The variable domain in full, completed from reference TRBV7-3 and TRBJ1-3, reads GAGVSQTPSNKVTEKGKYVELRCDPISGHTALYWYRQSLGQGPEFLIYFQGTGAADDSGLPNDRFFAVRPEGSVSTLKIQRTERGDSAVYLCASSATGGGNTIYFGEGSWLTVV.

The rearrangement joins TRBV6-5 to TRBJ2-7; 12 bases are a match to TRBD1. V was clipped by 6 bases and J by 0 bases; unmatched bases: 3. The CDR3 is made up of 15 amino acids. The germline gives CDR1 MNHEY, CDR2 SVGAGI. CDR3 in amino acids: CASRPGQGASYEQYF. For the CDR3, the DNA is TGTGCCAGCAGACCGGGACAGGGGGCCTCCTACGAGCAGTACTTC.

In the case of this clone: Other DNA sequences in this specimen translate into the identical CDR3. The V and J genes are TRBV18 and TRBJ2-3; 7 positions match TRBD1. Unmatched junction bases numbered 0, after V lost 3 bases and J lost 0 bases. This CDR3 region has 14 residues. From germline, CDR1 is KGHSH and CDR2 LQKENI. The CDR3: CASSPGQSTDTQYF. As DNA, the CDR3 is TGTGCCAGCTCACCGGGACAGAGCACAGATACGCAGTATTTT.

V is TRBV10-3 and J is TRBJ1-2; D call uncertain. The germline gives CDR1 ENHRY, CDR2 SYGVKD. The ends were cut back, 4 bases at V and 4 bases at J, with 13 bases in the middle. The CDR3 extends over 14 amino acids. The CDR3 loop is CAISGSSGSYGYTF. The CDR3 DNA reads TGTGCCATCAGTGGGTCTTCCGGATCCTATGGCTACACCTTC.

The chain employs TRBV10-2 and TRBJ1-3; D gene uncertain. Per the germline V gene, CDR1 is WSHSY and CDR2 is SAAADI. This CDR3 is built from 13 residues. Trimming left V 8 bases short and J 0 bases short, with 8 bases between. CDR3 region: CASRTLSGNTIYF. The DNA for the CDR3 is TGCGCCAGCCGTACCCTCTCTGGAAACACCATATATTTT.

The chain combines TRBV6-5 with TRBJ1-5; 9 positions agree with TRBD1. Trimming took 4 bases from V and 6 from J; bases not matched to a gene: 7. The CDR3 extends over 15 amino acids. Germline loops: CDR1 MNHEY, CDR2 SVGAGI. The CDR3 DNA reads TGTGCCAGCAGTTGGGGAACAGGGGGCGGTCAGCCCCAGCATTTT. This encodes CASSWGTGGGQPQHF.

V usage is TRBV5-5 and J usage is TRBJ2-3; unclear D gene. Germline CDR1 reads SGHKS; CDR2 reads YYEKEE (reference sequence). This CDR3 is 16 amino acids long. Trimming stripped 1 base from V and 2 bases from J, with 14 bases between. In nucleotides, the CDR3 is TGTGCCAGCAGCTTGTACGTACAGCCTGACACAGATACGCAGTATTTT. As protein: CASSLYVQPDTDTQYF.